This TCR delta chain emerged from a study of γδ T cells in repeated Plasmodium falciparum infection. This CDR3 has 22 residues. Germline V lookup: CDR1 TSWWSYY, CDR2 QGS. V was clipped by 4 bases and J by 0 bases; unmatched bases: 25. TCRdb re-called the multiplex PCR reads via CATT. This sample carries 85,000 to 90,000 delta-chain clones, roughly 1.4% of them seen once, and the ten largest clones take around 8.1%. Gammadelta T cells were flow-sorted from PBMC into Vgamma9/Vdelta2+ and Vdelta2-negative populations for bulk analysis. This clone was counted ten times or more. The TCRdb protein, from a much larger clone, departs from this DNA's translation at residue 9, likely by read error; the protein shown derives from the DNA.

The chain is built from TRDV1 and TRDJ1; 8 nucleotides align to TRDD3. Sequenced sample: gamma-delta T cells from blood. The sequence was collected from a pool of human donors (malaria-infected and uninfected, not separated). CDR3 in DNA: TGTGCTCTTGGGGGAACTCCCCTTCATACTTCAGACTGGGGGGTCTACACCGATAAACTCATCTTT. Protein: CALGGTPLHTSDWGVYTDKLIF.